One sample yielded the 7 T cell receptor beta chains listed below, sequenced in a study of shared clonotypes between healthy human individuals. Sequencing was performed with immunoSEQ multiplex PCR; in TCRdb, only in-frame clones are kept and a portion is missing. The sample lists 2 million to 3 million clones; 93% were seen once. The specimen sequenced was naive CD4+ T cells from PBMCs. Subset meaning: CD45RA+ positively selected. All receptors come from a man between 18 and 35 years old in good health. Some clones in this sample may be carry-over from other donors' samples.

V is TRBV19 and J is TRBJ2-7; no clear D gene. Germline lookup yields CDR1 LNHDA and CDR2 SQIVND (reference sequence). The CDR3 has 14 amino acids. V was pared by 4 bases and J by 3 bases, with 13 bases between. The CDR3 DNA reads TGTGCCAGTAGTAGCCGGGCCGAGAGCTACGAGCAGTACTTC. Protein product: CASSSRAESYEQYF. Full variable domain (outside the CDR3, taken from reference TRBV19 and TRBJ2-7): DGGITQSPKYLFRKEGQNVTLSCEQNLNHDAMYWYRQDPGQGLRLIYYSQIVNDFQKGDIAEGYSVSREKKESFPLTVTSAQKNPTAFYLCASSSRAESYEQYFGPGTRLTVT.

The CDR3 nucleotides read TGTGCCAGTAGTCTTCGGACAGGGTACATGAACACTGAAGCTTTCTTT. As protein: CASSLRTGYMNTEAFF. The gene calls are TRBV19 and TRBJ1-1; 8 nucleotides agree with TRBD1. V was pared by 5 bases and J by 0 bases, with 8 bases of the junction left unmatched. This CDR3 is built from 16 residues. Germline-derived CDR1 and CDR2 are LNHDA and SQIVND (reference sequence).

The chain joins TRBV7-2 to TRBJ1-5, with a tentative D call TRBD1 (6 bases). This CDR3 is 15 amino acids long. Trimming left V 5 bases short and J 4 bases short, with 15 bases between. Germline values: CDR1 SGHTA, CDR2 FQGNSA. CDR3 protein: CASSLGAGWNQPQHF. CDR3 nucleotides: TGTGCCAGCAGCCTGGGGGCAGGGTGGAATCAGCCCCAGCATTTT. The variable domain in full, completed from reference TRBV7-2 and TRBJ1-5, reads GAGVSQSPSNKVTEKGKDVELRCDPISGHTALYWYRQSLGQGLEFLIYFQGNSAPDKSGLPSDRFSAERTGGSVSTLTIQRTQQEDSAVYLCASSLGAGWNQPQHFGDGTRLSIL.

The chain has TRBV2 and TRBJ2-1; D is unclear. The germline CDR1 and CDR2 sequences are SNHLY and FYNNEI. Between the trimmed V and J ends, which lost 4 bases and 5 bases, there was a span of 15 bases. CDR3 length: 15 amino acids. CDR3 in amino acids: CASSVSLGNHNEQFF. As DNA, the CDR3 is TGTGCCAGCAGTGTTAGTTTGGGGAACCACAATGAGCAGTTCTTC.

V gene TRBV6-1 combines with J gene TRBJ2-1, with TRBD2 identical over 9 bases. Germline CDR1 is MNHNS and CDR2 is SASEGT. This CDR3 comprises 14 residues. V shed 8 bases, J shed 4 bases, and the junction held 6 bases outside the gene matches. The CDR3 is CASSPSGGYNEQFF. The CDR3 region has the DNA TGTGCCAGCTCCCCCAGCGGGGGGTACAATGAGCAGTTCTTC.

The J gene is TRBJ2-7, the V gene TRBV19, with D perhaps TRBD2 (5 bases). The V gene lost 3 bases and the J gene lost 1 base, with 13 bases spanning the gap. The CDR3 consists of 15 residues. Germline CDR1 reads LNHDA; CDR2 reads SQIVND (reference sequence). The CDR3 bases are TGTGCCAGTAGTATTTTTGAGGGTGGGTCCTACGAGCAGTACTTC. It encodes CASSIFEGGSYEQYF.

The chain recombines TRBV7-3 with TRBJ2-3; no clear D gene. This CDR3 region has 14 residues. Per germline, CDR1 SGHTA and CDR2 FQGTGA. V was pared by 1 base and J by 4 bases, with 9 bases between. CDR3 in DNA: TGTGCCAGCAGCTTAATACCAGCCGCAGATACGCAGTATTTT. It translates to CASSLIPAADTQYF. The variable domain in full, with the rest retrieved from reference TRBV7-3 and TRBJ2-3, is GAGVSQTPSNKVTEKGKYVELRCDPISGHTALYWYRQSLGQGPEFLIYFQGTGAADDSGLPNDRFFAVRPEGSVSTLKIQRTERGDSAVYLCASSLIPAADTQYFGPGTRLTVL.